The entry below gives a single T cell receptor beta chain sequence along with its context. Produced via immunoSEQ multiplex PCR; TCRdb's table is partial and in-frame only. The sample lists approximately 6,400 clones; roughly 77% were seen once. The record originates from a study of somatic mutations in cytotoxic T cells in rheumatoid arthritis. V was pared by 3 bases and J by 2 bases, with 11 bases of the junction left unmatched. In germline, CDR1 is SNHLY, CDR2 FYNNEI. The length of the CDR3 is 17 residues. This clonotype was obtained from a woman aged 70-85 years with rheumatoid arthritis. The rearrangement links TRBV2 to TRBJ1-2, with TRBD1 matching over 8 bases. The sequencing used CD8+ T cells sorted from blood, collected at a follow-up visit. CDR3 residues: CASSDSTGGWGNYGYTF. DNA of the CDR3: TGTGCCAGCAGTGACTCCACAGGGGGGTGGGGGAACTATGGCTACACCTTC.